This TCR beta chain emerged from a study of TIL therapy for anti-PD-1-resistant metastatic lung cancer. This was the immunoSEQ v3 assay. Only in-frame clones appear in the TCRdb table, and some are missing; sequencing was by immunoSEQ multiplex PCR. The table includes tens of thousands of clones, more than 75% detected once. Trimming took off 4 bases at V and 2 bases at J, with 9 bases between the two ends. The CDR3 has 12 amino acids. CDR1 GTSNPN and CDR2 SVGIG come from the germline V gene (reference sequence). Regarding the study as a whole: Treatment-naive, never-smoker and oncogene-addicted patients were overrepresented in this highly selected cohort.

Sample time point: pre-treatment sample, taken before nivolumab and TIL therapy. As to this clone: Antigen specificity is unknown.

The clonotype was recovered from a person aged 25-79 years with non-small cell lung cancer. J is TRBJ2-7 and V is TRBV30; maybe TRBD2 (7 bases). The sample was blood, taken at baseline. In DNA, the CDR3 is TGTGCCTGGAAGGGGGGGCCCTACGAGCAGTACTTC. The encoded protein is CAWKGGPYEQYF.